This T cell receptor beta chain appears in the sequencing data of a study of T cell repertoires in cytomegalovirus infection (dated by TCRdb to between 2018 and 2021). Concerning the study at large: The peptide stimulations were aimed at well-studied HLA-B-restricted epitopes as well as recently identified HLA-C-restricted CMV epitopes, whose presentation resists viral immunomodulation. Donor HLA type was relevant to the analysis, because carriage of CMV infection together with the matching HLA type was indicated by public TCR beta signatures.

Taken from cysteine to phenylalanine, the CDR3 has 16 residues. CDR3 DNA only is kept here, 48 bases in frame from base 1. From the germline V gene, CDR1 is SGHTA and CDR2 is FQGNSA. Compared with germline, V lacks 5 bases and J lacks 2 bases; bases without a gene match: 6. This clonotype occurred many times. Its antigen specificity is not known. Base-call qualities are not available, and no considerably larger clone is one nucleotide away. The reads were generated on an Illumina HiSeq 1500. TCRdb applied fastp at Q25 and MiXCR to the public reads, then kept only in-frame beta chains. Entries are consolidated by CDR3 protein sequence, retaining the most common genes and DNA. The sample data list some 940,000 distinct CDR3 sequences, and around 29% of these were observed just once. Clones ranked in the top ten supply 11% to 15% of the sample. General findings and caveats noted by the study authors: In both this cohort and an independent roughly 350-donor cohort, the cumulative frequency of public TCR beta family members distinguished carriers of CMV infection plus the relevant HLA type. The ex vivo response was dominated by HLA-C-restricted CMV-specific TCR beta clonotypes, which also provided the single most frequent clonotype in two of eight donors.

The intended sense of this specimen's treatment or condition label: in vitro stimulation with specific CMV peptide epitopes to enrich CMV-specific T cells. The sequenced sample was cultured CD8+ T cells from PBMCs, obtained from culture after CMV antigen stimulation. This receptor chain uses TRBV7-2 and TRBJ2-3, with 11 bases in between that match TRBD1. This TCR derives from a human donor in good health (CMV status not recorded). Some clones in this sample may be carry-over from other donors' samples. The nucleotide sequence is TGTGCCAGCAGCACTCGGACAGGGGGCAACACAGATACGCAGTATTTT. It translates as CASSTRTGGNTDTQYF.